Shown below are 27 T cell receptor beta chains from a single sample sequenced in a study of T cell changes during pregnancy in multiple sclerosis. Profiling relied on immunoSEQ multiplex PCR, and the TCRdb table lists in-frame clones only, not all of them. The repertoire holds tens of thousands of clones, 70% to 90% seen once, with around 0.5% in the top ten. Sequences were derived from CD4+ T cells from peripheral blood mononuclear cells, sampled in the first trimester of pregnancy. All receptors derive from a female donor with multiple sclerosis, enrolled in a pregnancy study.

This clone was observed a handful of times. J is TRBJ1-1 and V is TRBV19; 8 bases match TRBD1. In germline, CDR1 is LNHDA, CDR2 SQIVND (reference sequence). The CDR3 has 14 residues. V trimming: 11 bases; J trimming: 3 bases; junction bases outside the gene matches: 11. For the CDR3, the DNA is TGTGCCGCTTGGACAGGGCGGTCGTACACTGAAGCTTTCTTT. Translated: CAAWTGRSYTEAFF.

The chain joins TRBV5-6 to TRBJ2-3; TRBD2 matches 10 bases. Germline-derived CDR1 and CDR2 are SGHDT and YYEEEE. This CDR3 region has 16 residues. The junction had 7 bases not matched to a gene; V was cut back by 4 bases and J by 2 bases. This chain's CDR3 is CASSIRTSGSTDTQYF. As DNA, the CDR3 is TGTGCCAGCAGCATACGGACTAGCGGATCCACAGATACGCAGTATTTT.

The V call is TRBV4-1, the J call TRBJ2-2, with 10 bases identical to TRBD2. V gave up 1 base and J gave up 7 bases; unmatched junction bases: 6. The CDR3 length is 16 residues. CDR1 and CDR2 (germline): MGHRA, YSYEKL. The CDR3 bases are TGCGCCAGCAGCCAAGTAGGCAGCGGGAGGGACGGGGAGCTGTTTTTT. Amino acids: CASSQVGSGRDGELFF.

This clone has only a few counts. The genes are TRBV5-1 and TRBJ2-2; 13 bases are shared with TRBD2. The CDR3 length is 17 residues. Germline CDR1 is SGHRS and CDR2 is YFSETQ. With 4 bases clipped from V and 6 bases from J, the junction kept 9 bases outside the gene matches. The CDR3 DNA reads as TGCGCCAGCAGCCCCGGACTAGCGGGAGCGGGGTCCGGGGAGCTGTTTTTT. Its translation is CASSPGLAGAGSGELFF.

The V call is TRBV5-1, the J call TRBJ1-1, with D uncertain. The CDR3 is made up of 15 amino acids. Trimming shortened V by 2 bases and J by 0 bases, and 11 bases separated the two germline ends. CDR1 is SGHRS and CDR2 is YFSETQ in the germline V gene. This CDR3 is CASSFLQNLNTEAFF. The CDR3 DNA sequence: TGCGCCAGCAGCTTCCTACAGAATTTGAACACTGAAGCTTTCTTT.

This chain connects TRBV5-1 to TRBJ2-3; possibly TRBD1 for D (5 bases). With 2 bases removed from V and 0 bases from J, the gap between germline ends came to 7 bases. CDR3 size: 14 residues. Germline V gene data show CDR1 as SGHRS and CDR2 as YFSETQ. The CDR3: CASSFKGSTDTQYF. DNA for the CDR3: TGCGCCAGCAGCTTTAAGGGGAGCACAGATACGCAGTATTTT.

DNA for the CDR3: TGTGCCAGTAGTATAGCCGGACAGGGTCCCTACAATGAGCAGTTCTTC. Translating it yields CASSIAGQGPYNEQFF. This chain connects TRBV19 to TRBJ2-1; TRBD1 aligns across 8 bases. Germline loops: CDR1 LNHDA, CDR2 SQIVND (reference sequence). Trimming took 1 base from V and 2 from J; bases not matched to a gene: 4. The length of the CDR3 is 16 residues.

This chain uses TRBV28 with TRBJ1-1; TRBD1 might be the D (5 bases). CDR1 is MDHEN, CDR2 SYDVKM, per germline. V lost 1 base, J lost 7 bases, and 13 bases lay in between. The CDR3 has 14 amino acids. As DNA, the CDR3 is TGTGCCAGCAGTTTATATTCCGCAGGGTTTGAAGCTTTCTTT. It specifies CASSLYSAGFEAFF. The variable domain in full, completed from reference TRBV28 and TRBJ1-1, reads DVKVTQSSRYLVKRTGEKVFLECVQDMDHENMFWYRQDPGLGLRLIYFSYDVKMKEKGDIPEGYSVSREKKERFSLILESASTNQTSMYLCASSLYSAGFEAFFGQGTRLTVV.

The chain joins TRBV7-9 to TRBJ1-2; 9 nucleotides match TRBD1. The J segment lost 4 bases and the V segment lost 5 bases, leaving 8 bases of the junction unmatched. CDR1 SEHNR and CDR2 FQNEAQ come from the germline V gene (reference sequence). The CDR3 runs 15 residues. CDR3 in DNA: TGTGCCAGCAGCCACGGGACAGGGACGGGCTATGGCTACACCTTC. Translation: CASSHGTGTGYGYTF.

This chain connects TRBV27 to TRBJ2-7, with TRBD1 matching 10 bases. Germline V gene data show CDR1 as MNHEY and CDR2 as SMNVEV (reference sequence). V shed 7 bases and J 2 bases; nucleotides not matched to a gene: 5. The CDR3 has 14 residues. The CDR3: CASKGQGVTYEQYF. CDR3 sequence (DNA): TGTGCCAGCAAAGGACAGGGGGTAACCTACGAGCAGTACTTC.

This clone was observed a single time. This chain uses TRBV27 with TRBJ2-7, with TRBD2 matching over 11 bases. The germline CDR1 and CDR2 sequences are MNHEY and SMNVEV (reference sequence). Losses at the gene ends were 6 bases for V and 7 bases for J; bases not matched to a gene: 11. There are 15 residues in the CDR3. This CDR3 reads CASSLAGGPPREQYF. The CDR3 DNA reads as TGTGCCAGCAGCTTAGCGGGAGGGCCTCCGAGGGAGCAGTACTTC.

The rearrangement joins TRBV28 to TRBJ2-7; TRBD1 matches at 8 bases. This CDR3 region has 15 residues. With 2 bases clipped from V and 5 bases from J, the junction kept 8 bases outside the gene matches. Germline V lookup: CDR1 MDHEN, CDR2 SYDVKM. The CDR3 sequence is CASSLIGTGGHEQYF. CDR3 coding DNA: TGTGCCAGCAGTTTAATCGGGACAGGAGGCCACGAGCAGTACTTC. Combining the CDR3 with reference TRBV28 and TRBJ2-7 gives the whole variable domain DVKVTQSSRYLVKRTGEKVFLECVQDMDHENMFWYRQDPGLGLRLIYFSYDVKMKEKGDIPEGYSVSREKKERFSLILESASTNQTSMYLCASSLIGTGGHEQYFGPGTRLTVT.

This rearrangement joins TRBV5-1 to TRBJ1-4; D perhaps matches TRBD1 (5 bases). Germline V gene data show CDR1 as SGHRS and CDR2 as YFSETQ. The CDR3 runs 14 residues. Between the trimmed V and J ends, which lost 4 bases and 7 bases, there was a span of 14 bases. The DNA for the CDR3 is TGCGCCAGCAGCGGTGGGGGGATCGGTGAAAAACTGTTTTTT. The encoded protein is CASSGGGIGEKLFF.

The CDR3 sequence: CASGRGRDTEAFF. DNA for the CDR3: TGTGCCAGCGGAAGGGGGCGAGACACTGAAGCTTTCTTT. This chain uses TRBV25-1 with TRBJ1-1, with 7 bases identical to TRBD1. The CDR3 is made up of 13 amino acids. The ends lost 8 bases at V and 3 bases at J; junction bases unmatched: 6. The germline CDR1 and CDR2 sequences are MGHDK and SYGVNS.

The V and J genes are TRBV6-5 and TRBJ2-2; no definite D call. V was pared by 2 bases and J by 4 bases, with 11 bases between. The germline V gene encodes CDR1 MNHEY and CDR2 SVGAGI. The CDR3 extends over 15 amino acids. CDR3 in amino acids: CASSYILTGTGELFF. DNA of the CDR3: TGTGCCAGCAGTTACATCCTGACGGGCACCGGGGAGCTGTTTTTT.

The genes are TRBV18 and TRBJ2-2; D perhaps matches TRBD1 (5 bases). The CDR3 spans 18 residues. CDR1 and CDR2 from the germline V gene are KGHSH and LQKENI. V lost 2 bases to trimming and J lost 6 bases, with 22 bases between them. CDR3 nucleotide sequence: TGTGCCAGCTCACCAGGAAGCAGGACACGAACGCTTCCCGGGGAGCTGTTTTTT. This translates into CASSPGSRTRTLPGELFF.

The V call is TRBV11-2, the J call TRBJ2-1; tentatively, D is TRBD2 (6 bases). V lost 3 bases and J 7 bases, leaving 16 bases between the germline ends. CDR1 SGHAT and CDR2 FQNNGV come from the germline V gene. The CDR3 is 15 amino acids. CDR3 sequence reads: CASSLFSGVANEQFF. In nucleotides, the CDR3 is TGTGCCAGCAGCTTGTTCTCGGGAGTCGCGAATGAGCAGTTCTTC.

This sequence joins TRBV7-9 and TRBJ1-1; possibly TRBD1 for D (6 bases). Looked up from germline, CDR1 is SEHNR and CDR2 is FQNEAQ (reference sequence). The CDR3 loop spans 16 amino acids. Trimming pared 2 bases from V and 3 bases from J, leaving 16 bases between. CDR3 residues: CASSLIRGQKDTEAFF. In DNA, the CDR3 is TGTGCCAGCAGCTTAATCAGAGGACAGAAGGACACTGAAGCTTTCTTT.

V and J are TRBV5-1 and TRBJ1-4, with D maybe TRBD1 (6 bases). This CDR3 is built from 15 residues. In germline, CDR1 is SGHRS, CDR2 YFSETQ. Trimming pared 4 bases from V and 8 bases from J, leaving 18 bases between. The CDR3 DNA reads TGCGCCAGCAGCAGTTCCCCCTCAGGGGCCGAAAAACTGTTTTTT. It translates to CASSSSPSGAEKLFF.

J is TRBJ2-7 and V is TRBV18; D perhaps matches TRBD1 (6 bases). This CDR3 has 15 amino acids. Trimming left V 8 bases short and J 7 bases short, with 24 bases between. CDR1 KGHSH and CDR2 LQKENI come from the germline V gene. The CDR3 coding sequence is TGTGCCAGCAGGCCGGACAGTGCTTTCCCTGGGGAGCAGTACTTC. It is translated as CASRPDSAFPGEQYF. The whole variable domain, filled in from reference TRBV18 and TRBJ2-7, reads NAGVMQNPRHLVRRRGQEARLRCSPMKGHSHVYWYRQLPEEGLKFMVYLQKENIIDESGMPKERFSAEFPKEGPSILRIQQVVRGDSAAYFCASRPDSAFPGEQYFGPGTRLTVT.

This chain uses TRBV7-3 with TRBJ2-6; 11 positions agree with TRBD2. J was trimmed by 0 bases and V by 6 bases; bases with no gene match: 13. The CDR3 is 20 residues long. CDR1 SGHTA and CDR2 FQGTGA come from the germline V gene. CDR3 nucleotides: TGTGCCAGCAGGCCTGGGTCTAGCGGGAGGTCTCGCTCTGGGGCCAACGTCCTGACTTTC. This encodes CASRPGSSGRSRSGANVLTF.

The V gene is TRBV28, the J gene TRBJ2-7, with 10 bases identical to TRBD1. This CDR3 is 13 amino acids long. Germline trimming cut 5 bases from V and 9 bases from J; bases unmatched to any gene: 7. Germline CDR1 and CDR2: MDHEN and SYDVKM. The CDR3 sequence is CASSPPGTGAQYF. In DNA form, the CDR3 reads TGTGCCAGCAGTCCGCCGGGGACAGGGGCGCAGTACTTC.

This sequence joins TRBV28 and TRBJ1-2, with 11 bases lining up with TRBD1. V dropped 5 bases and J dropped 7; count of bases not matched to a gene: 3. Germline CDR1 MDHEN, CDR2 SYDVKM. The CDR3 covers 13 residues. The CDR3 region is CASSPDRGLGYTF. The CDR3 DNA reads as TGTGCCAGCAGTCCGGACAGGGGGCTTGGCTACACCTTC.

Here the CDR3 reads CASRSQGSVNTEAFF. CDR3 coding DNA: TGTGCCAGCAGATCACAGGGGTCAGTGAACACTGAAGCTTTCTTT. The chain couples TRBV6-1 to TRBJ1-1; 7 nucleotides match TRBD1. In germline, CDR1 is MNHNS, CDR2 SASEGT. Trimming cost V 6 bases and J 0 bases; bases outside gene matches: 7. The CDR3 runs to 15 residues.

J is TRBJ2-7 and V is TRBV9, with TRBD2 identical over 7 bases. This CDR3 comprises 15 residues. Germline V gene sequence: CDR1 SGDLS, CDR2 YYNGEE. V gave up 0 bases and J gave up 3 bases; unmatched junction bases: 6. CDR3 sequence: CASSVAAGNHYEQYF. Written as DNA, the CDR3 is TGTGCCAGCAGCGTAGCAGCGGGGAACCACTACGAGCAGTACTTC.

This rearrangement joins TRBV27 to TRBJ1-1; TRBD1 might be the D (5 bases). Looked up from germline, CDR1 is MNHEY and CDR2 is SMNVEV (reference sequence). Trimming removed 8 bases at V and 4 bases at J, with 20 bases between. The CDR3 has 15 residues. The chain's CDR3 is CASQTPRGGTTEAFF. CDR3 in DNA: TGTGCCAGCCAAACCCCTCGGGGGGGAACCACTGAAGCTTTCTTT.

This clone was seen a single time. The chain has TRBV5-1 and TRBJ1-1, with D unresolved. Per the germline V gene, CDR1 is SGHRS and CDR2 is YFSETQ. Between the trimmed V and J ends, which lost 1 base and 4 bases, there was a span of 11 bases. The CDR3 runs 14 residues. The CDR3 nucleotides read TGCGCCAGCAGCTTGACCGGGAGCGGCACTGAAGCTTTCTTT. Amino acids: CASSLTGSGTEAFF.